This T cell receptor (beta chain) was retrieved from a study of blood T cell repertoires in COVID-19. About the research overall: Spain, Italy and the United States supplied samples that represented acute and convalescent COVID-19.

No more than 2 weeks before study entry, exposed participants had met a case of COVID-19. J was trimmed by 4 bases and V by 7 bases; bases with no gene match: 13. The CDR3 length is 15 residues. The germline V gene encodes CDR1 MNHEY and CDR2 SVGAGI. Authors' data handling: Amplifying reference gene primers gave estimates of nucleated cell counts. Data came from immunoSEQ multiplex PCR; TCRdb stores just in-frame clones and leaves some out. From that table come the V and J calls and clone size; the DNA was used to work out D and trimming. The repertoire includes more than 150,000 clones, 70% to 80% of them detected once, and 13% to 15% sits in the top ten.

The source of this sequence is a man in his sixties who had been exposed to COVID-19. The rearrangement links TRBV6-5 to TRBJ2-7, with 7 bases identical to TRBD2. Sequenced input: PBMCs or T cells enriched from blood (not recorded which). The CDR3 here is CASKDTGLLRYEQYF. The CDR3 DNA follows: TGTGCCAGCAAGGACACGGGACTATTGAGGTACGAGCAGTACTTC.